The next 15 T cell receptor beta chains were all read from a single sample in a study of T cell repertoires in cytomegalovirus infection. TCRdb used MiXCR to reprocess the reads, holding one entry per CDR3 protein. This sample has about 150,000 distinct CDR3 sequences, with around 24% found just once. Sequenced sample: PBMCs. These receptors all come from a human donor in good health (CMV status not recorded). Some clones in this sample may be carry-over from other donors' samples.

Remarks on this clonotype: Compared with germline, one end of the junction differs, possibly owing to a read error. The rearrangement uses TRBV28 and TRBJ1-2; TRBD1 aligns across 7 bases. The CDR3 loop spans 14 amino acids. The germline V gene encodes CDR1 MDHEN and CDR2 SYDVKM. The CDR3: CASSSLQGLNGCTF. The CDR3 DNA follows: TGTGCCAGCAGTTCCCTACAGGGGTTAAATGGCTGCACCTTC.

V and J are TRBV2 and TRBJ2-7, with TRBD1 as a possible D gene (6 bases). Trimming removed 7 bases from V and 1 base from J, with 14 bases in between. The CDR3 contains 14 residues. Germline lookup yields CDR1 SNHLY and CDR2 FYNNEI. The DNA of the CDR3 is TGTGCCAGCACCAGGGGTCACGGGTCCTACGAGCAGTACTTC. Translation gives CASTRGHGSYEQYF.

The chain uses TRBV6-5 and TRBJ2-3, with 8 bases matching TRBD2. V dropped 6 bases and J dropped 1; count of bases not matched to a gene: 6. CDR3 length equals 15 residues. The germline V gene encodes CDR1 MNHEY and CDR2 SVGAGI. In DNA, the CDR3 is TGTGCCAGCAGACCGGGACTAGGTCGCACAGATACGCAGTATTTT. Amino acid sequence: CASRPGLGRTDTQYF.

This clonotype was found a few times. The chain has TRBV6-6 and TRBJ1-2, with D possibly being TRBD1 (6 bases). CDR3 length: 13 amino acids. V was shortened by 4 bases and J by 8 bases, with 14 bases between the two germline ends. Germline CDR1 reads MNHNY; CDR2 reads SVGAGI (reference sequence). The CDR3 DNA follows: TGTGCCAGCAGTTCCCAGGGGCTCCGCGGCTACACCTTC. Amino acids: CASSSQGLRGYTF.

J is TRBJ1-3 and V is TRBV6-5, with D tentatively TRBD1 (6 bases). The CDR3 totals 13 residues. The V end lost 8 bases, the J end lost 3 bases, and 11 bases lay between the germline ends. Germline V gives CDR1 MNHEY, CDR2 SVGAGI. This CDR3 reads CASRGLGGNTIYF. CDR3 in DNA: TGTGCCAGCCGGGGGCTCGGTGGAAACACCATATATTTT.

The CDR3 spells CSARDRRSGNYNEQFF. DNA of the CDR3: TGCAGTGCTAGAGATAGACGGAGCGGGAATTACAATGAGCAGTTCTTC. The chain combines TRBV20-1 with TRBJ2-1, with 7 bases identical to TRBD2. V was clipped by 0 bases and J by 4 bases; unmatched bases: 9. This CDR3 has 16 amino acids. The germline CDR1 and CDR2 sequences are DFQATT and SNEGSKA (reference sequence).

This clonotype has only a few counts. V and J are TRBV15 and TRBJ1-2, with D unclear. Trimming removed 0 bases at V and 4 bases at J, with 15 bases between. CDR1 is LNHNV and CDR2 is YYDKDF in the germline V gene (reference sequence). This CDR3 has 16 residues. DNA of the CDR3: TGTGCCACCAGCAGAGATCTGGGGTTGTCCCGCTATGGCTACACCTTC. Residues: CATSRDLGLSRYGYTF.

This clonotype has just a few counts. This chain joins TRBV6-1 and TRBJ1-6, with D possibly matching TRBD1 (5 bases). Germline V lookup: CDR1 MNHNS, CDR2 SASEGT. CDR3 length: 13 amino acids. Between the trimmed V and J ends, which lost 11 bases and 2 bases, there was a span of 10 bases. The CDR3 DNA reads TGTGCCTCGGGGGGGACCTATAATTCACCCCTCCACTTT. This translates into CASGGTYNSPLHF.

This clonotype has just a few counts. The rearrangement joins TRBV7-9 to TRBJ1-1, with 7 nucleotides matching TRBD1. This CDR3 is 15 amino acids long. CDR1 and CDR2 from the germline V gene are SEHNR and FQNEAQ (reference sequence). V trimming: 0 bases; J trimming: 5 bases; junction bases outside the gene matches: 6. CDR3 in amino acids: CASSLASSGGTEAFF. The CDR3 DNA reads TGTGCCAGCAGCTTAGCATCGTCAGGGGGGACTGAAGCTTTCTTT.

This clonotype was seen a handful of times. The gene calls are TRBV5-4 and TRBJ2-5, with TRBD2 matching 7 bases. CDR1 is SGHNT and CDR2 is YYREEE in the germline V gene (reference sequence). V lost 4 bases and J lost 2; bases outside the gene matches: 5. There are 14 residues in the CDR3. In DNA form, the CDR3 reads TGTGCCAGCAGCGCGGCGGGAGTTCAAGAGACCCAGTACTTC. This codes for CASSAAGVQETQYF.

The chain joins TRBV2 to TRBJ2-7; D may be TRBD2 (5 bases). The ends were cut back, 3 bases at V and 7 bases at J, with 13 bases in the middle. The CDR3 consists of 13 residues. Germline values: CDR1 SNHLY, CDR2 FYNNEI. DNA for the CDR3: TGTGCCAGCAGTGACCCCGGAACGGGGGAGCAGTACTTC. This translates into CASSDPGTGEQYF.

V is TRBV7-6 and J is TRBJ1-2; a possible D gene is TRBD1 (5 bases). Trimming shortened V by 5 bases and J by 9 bases, and 13 bases separated the two germline ends. Germline V gives CDR1 SGHVS, CDR2 FNYEAQ. The CDR3 totals 12 residues. CDR3 in amino acids: CASSLRYRSYTF. For the CDR3, the DNA is TGTGCCAGCAGCCTCCGGTACAGGAGCTACACCTTC.

The J gene is TRBJ2-3, the V gene TRBV4-3; no reliable D call. This CDR3 contains 15 residues. CDR1 and CDR2 from the germline V gene are LGHNA and YSLEER. The V end lost 0 bases, the J end lost 6 bases, and 13 bases lay between the germline ends. The CDR3 sequence is CASSQDRRKTDTQYF. The CDR3 DNA is TGCGCCAGCAGCCAAGATCGAAGGAAAACGGATACGCAGTATTTT.

The chain combines TRBV19 with TRBJ2-7, with 9 bases matching TRBD2. The V gene end was trimmed by 3 bases and the J gene end by 0 bases; junction bases not matched to a gene: 12. CDR3 size: 18 residues. CDR1 and CDR2 (germline): LNHDA, SQIVND (reference sequence). The CDR3 reads CASSIKASGIGGSYEQYF. In nucleotides, the CDR3 is TGTGCCAGTAGTATTAAGGCTAGCGGGATCGGTGGCTCCTACGAGCAGTACTTC.

The V gene is TRBV11-2, the J gene TRBJ2-7; D ambiguous. Deletions cut 5 bases from V and 0 bases from J, with 11 bases between. This CDR3 region has 14 residues. Germline V lookup: CDR1 SGHAT, CDR2 FQNNGV. The CDR3 loop is CASSPGRSSYEQYF. Written as DNA, the CDR3 is TGTGCCAGCAGCCCAGGACGTAGCTCCTACGAGCAGTACTTC.